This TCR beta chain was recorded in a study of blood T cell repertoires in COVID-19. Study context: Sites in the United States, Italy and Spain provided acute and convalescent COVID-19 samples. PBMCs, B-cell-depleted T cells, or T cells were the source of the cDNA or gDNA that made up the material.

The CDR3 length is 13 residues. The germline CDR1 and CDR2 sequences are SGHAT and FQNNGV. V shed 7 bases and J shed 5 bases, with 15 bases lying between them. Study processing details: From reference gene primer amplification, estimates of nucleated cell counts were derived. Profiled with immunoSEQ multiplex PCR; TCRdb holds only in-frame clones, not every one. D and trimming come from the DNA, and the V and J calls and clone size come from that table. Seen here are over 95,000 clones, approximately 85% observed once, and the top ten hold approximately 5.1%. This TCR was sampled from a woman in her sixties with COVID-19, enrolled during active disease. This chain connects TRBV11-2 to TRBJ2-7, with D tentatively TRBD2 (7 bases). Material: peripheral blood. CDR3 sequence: CASTIGGGHEQYF. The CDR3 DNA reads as TGTGCCAGCACCATAGGGGGGGGACACGAGCAGTACTTC.